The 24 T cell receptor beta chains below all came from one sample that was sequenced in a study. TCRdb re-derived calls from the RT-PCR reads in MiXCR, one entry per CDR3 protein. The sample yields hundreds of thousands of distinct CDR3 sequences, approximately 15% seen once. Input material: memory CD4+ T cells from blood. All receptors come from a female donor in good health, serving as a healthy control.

The CDR3 reads CASSPTTSTGSEQFF. In nucleotides, the CDR3 is TGTGCCAGCAGCCCCACGACTAGCACCGGGAGTGAGCAGTTCTTC. The rearrangement uses TRBV11-2 and TRBJ2-1; TRBD2 matches at 7 bases. In germline, CDR1 is SGHAT, CDR2 FQNNGV. V lost 5 bases to trimming and J lost 9 bases; unmatched junction nucleotides: 13. This CDR3 is built from 15 residues.

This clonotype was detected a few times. The CDR3 here is CASSQGRQGESPLHF. The CDR3, as DNA: TGTGCCAGCAGCCAAGGAAGACAGGGGGAATCACCCCTCCACTTT. This rearrangement joins TRBV3-1 to TRBJ1-6, with 9 bases identical to TRBD1. The V and J ends lost 1 base and 10 bases, in that order; junction bases with no gene match: 5. The CDR3 is made up of 15 amino acids. In germline, CDR1 is LGHDT, CDR2 YNNKEL (reference sequence).

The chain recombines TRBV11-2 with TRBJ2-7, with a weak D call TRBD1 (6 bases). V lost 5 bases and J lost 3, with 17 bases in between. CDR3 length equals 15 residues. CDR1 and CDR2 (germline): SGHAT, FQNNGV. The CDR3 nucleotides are TGTGCCAGCAGCCCCGTCAGGGGCGGGTTCTACGAGCAGTACTTC. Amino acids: CASSPVRGGFYEQYF.

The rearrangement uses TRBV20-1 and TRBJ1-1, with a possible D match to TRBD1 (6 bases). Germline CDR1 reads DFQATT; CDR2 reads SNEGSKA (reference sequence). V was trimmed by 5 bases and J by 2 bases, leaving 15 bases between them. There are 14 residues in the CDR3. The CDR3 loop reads CSAFPRTANTEAFF. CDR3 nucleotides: TGCAGTGCTTTTCCCCGGACAGCCAACACTGAAGCTTTCTTT.

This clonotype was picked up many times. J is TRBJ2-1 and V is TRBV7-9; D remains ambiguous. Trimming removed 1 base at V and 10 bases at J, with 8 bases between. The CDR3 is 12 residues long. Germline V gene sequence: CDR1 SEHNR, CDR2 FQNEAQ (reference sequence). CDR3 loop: CASSLGSLEQFF. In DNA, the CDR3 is TGTGCCAGCAGCTTAGGATCGCTGGAGCAGTTCTTC.

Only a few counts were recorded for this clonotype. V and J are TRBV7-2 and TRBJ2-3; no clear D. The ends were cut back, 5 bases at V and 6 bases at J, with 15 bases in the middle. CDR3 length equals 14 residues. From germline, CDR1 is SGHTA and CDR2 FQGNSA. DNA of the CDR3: TGTGCCAGCAGCGTCCGTGGCGGTCCGGATACGCAGTATTTT. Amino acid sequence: CASSVRGGPDTQYF.

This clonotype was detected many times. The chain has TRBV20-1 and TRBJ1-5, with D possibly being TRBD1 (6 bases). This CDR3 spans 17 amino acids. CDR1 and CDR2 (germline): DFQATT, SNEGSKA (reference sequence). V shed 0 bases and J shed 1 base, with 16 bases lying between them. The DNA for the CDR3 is TGCAGTGCTAGAGACGGCCTAGGGGGAGGAAGCAATCAGCCCCAGCATTTT. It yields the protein CSARDGLGGGSNQPQHF.

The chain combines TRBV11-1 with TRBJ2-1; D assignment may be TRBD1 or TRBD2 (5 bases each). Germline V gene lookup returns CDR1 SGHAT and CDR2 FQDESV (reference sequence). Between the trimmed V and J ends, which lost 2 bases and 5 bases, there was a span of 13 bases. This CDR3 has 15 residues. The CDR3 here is CASSLRDPRDNEQFF. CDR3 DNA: TGTGCCAGCAGCTTACGGGACCCCCGGGACAATGAGCAGTTCTTC.

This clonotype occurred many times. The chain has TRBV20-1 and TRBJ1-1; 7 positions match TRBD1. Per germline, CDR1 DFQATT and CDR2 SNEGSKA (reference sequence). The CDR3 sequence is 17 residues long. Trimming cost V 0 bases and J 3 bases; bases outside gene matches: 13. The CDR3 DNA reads TGCAGTGCTAGAGATCCGCGGACAGGAGCGGTCGACACTGAAGCTTTCTTT. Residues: CSARDPRTGAVDTEAFF.

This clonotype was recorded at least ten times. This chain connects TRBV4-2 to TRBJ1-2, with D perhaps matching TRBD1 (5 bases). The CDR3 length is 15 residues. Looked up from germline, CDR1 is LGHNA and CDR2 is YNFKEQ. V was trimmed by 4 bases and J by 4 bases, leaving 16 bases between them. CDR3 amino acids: CASSPSARDPYGYTF. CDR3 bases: TGTGCCAGCAGCCCTTCGGCCCGGGACCCCTATGGCTACACCTTC.

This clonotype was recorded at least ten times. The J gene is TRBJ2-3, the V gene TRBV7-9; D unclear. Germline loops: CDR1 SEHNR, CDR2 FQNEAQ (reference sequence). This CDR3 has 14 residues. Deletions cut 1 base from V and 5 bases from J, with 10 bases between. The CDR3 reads CASSLGTSIDTQYF. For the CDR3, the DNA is TGTGCCAGCAGCTTAGGTACTTCGATAGATACGCAGTATTTT. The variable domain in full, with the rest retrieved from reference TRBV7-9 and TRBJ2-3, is DTGVSQNPRHKITKRGQNVTFRCDPISEHNRLYWYRQTLGQGPEFLTYFQNEAQLEKSRLLSDRFSAERPKGSFSTLEIQRTEQGDSAMYLCASSLGTSIDTQYFGPGTRLTVL.

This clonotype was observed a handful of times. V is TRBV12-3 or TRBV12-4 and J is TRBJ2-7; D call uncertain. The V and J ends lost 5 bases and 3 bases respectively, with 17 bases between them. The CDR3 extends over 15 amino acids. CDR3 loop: CASSHSSAGHYEQYF. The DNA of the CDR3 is TGTGCCAGCAGTCATAGTAGTGCAGGCCACTACGAGCAGTACTTC.

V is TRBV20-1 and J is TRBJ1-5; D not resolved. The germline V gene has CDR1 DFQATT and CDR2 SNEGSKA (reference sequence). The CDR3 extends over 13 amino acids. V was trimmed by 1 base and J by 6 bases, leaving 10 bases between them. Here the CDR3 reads CSARGSGSQPQHF. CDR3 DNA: TGCAGTGCTAGAGGAAGCGGGAGTCAGCCCCAGCATTTT.

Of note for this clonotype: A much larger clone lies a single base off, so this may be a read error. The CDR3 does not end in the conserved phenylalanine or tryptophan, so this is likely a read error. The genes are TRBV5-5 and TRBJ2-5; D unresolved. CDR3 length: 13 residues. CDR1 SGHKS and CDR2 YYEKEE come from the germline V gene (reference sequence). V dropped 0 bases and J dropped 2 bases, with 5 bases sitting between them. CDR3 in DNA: TGTGCCAGCAGCTTGGAATGGCAAGAGACCCAGTACTTA. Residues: CASSLEWQETQYL.

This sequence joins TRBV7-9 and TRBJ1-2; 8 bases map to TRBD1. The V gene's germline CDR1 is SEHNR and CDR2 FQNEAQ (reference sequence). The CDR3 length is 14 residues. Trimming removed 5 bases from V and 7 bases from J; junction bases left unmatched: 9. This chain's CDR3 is CASSPDRAQGGYTF. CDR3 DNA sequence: TGTGCCAGCAGCCCGGACAGGGCTCAAGGTGGCTACACCTTC.

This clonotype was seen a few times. The DNA for the CDR3 is TGTGCCAGCTCACCCGGGACTAGCGAACAAGAGACCCAGTACTTC. Protein: CASSPGTSEQETQYF. The chain recombines TRBV18 with TRBJ2-5, with 10 bases lining up with TRBD2. The V and J ends lost 3 bases and 2 bases, in that order; junction bases with no gene match: 3. CDR3 length: 15 residues. The V gene's germline CDR1 is KGHSH and CDR2 LQKENI.

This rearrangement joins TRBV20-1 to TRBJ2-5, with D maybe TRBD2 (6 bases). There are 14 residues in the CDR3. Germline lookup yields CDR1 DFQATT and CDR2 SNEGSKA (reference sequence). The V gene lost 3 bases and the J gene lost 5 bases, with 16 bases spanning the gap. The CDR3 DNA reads TGCAGTGCTAGGCTGCCGGGAGCAGGGGAGACCCAGTACTTC. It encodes CSARLPGAGETQYF.

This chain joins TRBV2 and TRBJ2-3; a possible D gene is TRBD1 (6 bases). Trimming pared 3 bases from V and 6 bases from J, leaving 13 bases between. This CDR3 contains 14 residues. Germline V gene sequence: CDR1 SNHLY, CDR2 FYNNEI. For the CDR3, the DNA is TGTGCCAGCAGTGAGTGGGGGCCAAGGGATACGCAGTATTTT. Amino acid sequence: CASSEWGPRDTQYF.

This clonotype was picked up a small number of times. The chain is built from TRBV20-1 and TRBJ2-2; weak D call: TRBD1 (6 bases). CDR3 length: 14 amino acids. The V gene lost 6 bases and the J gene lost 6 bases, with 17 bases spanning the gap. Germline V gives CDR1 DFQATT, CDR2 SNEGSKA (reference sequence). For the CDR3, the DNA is TGCAGTGCCAGGGGCAGGGCGGGCGCCGGGGAGCTGTTTTTT. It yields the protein CSARGRAGAGELFF.

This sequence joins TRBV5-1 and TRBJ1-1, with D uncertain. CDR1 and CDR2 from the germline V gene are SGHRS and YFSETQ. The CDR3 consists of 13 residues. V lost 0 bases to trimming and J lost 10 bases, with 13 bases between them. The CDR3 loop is CASSLAGRSGAFF. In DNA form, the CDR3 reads TGCGCCAGCAGCTTGGCCGGGAGGAGCGGAGCTTTCTTT.

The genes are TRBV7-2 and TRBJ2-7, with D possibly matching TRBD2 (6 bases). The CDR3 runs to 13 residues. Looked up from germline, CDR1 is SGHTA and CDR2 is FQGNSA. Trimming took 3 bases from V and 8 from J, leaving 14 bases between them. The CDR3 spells CASSLGEAAKQYF. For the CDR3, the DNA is TGTGCCAGCAGCTTGGGGGAGGCTGCAAAGCAGTACTTC.

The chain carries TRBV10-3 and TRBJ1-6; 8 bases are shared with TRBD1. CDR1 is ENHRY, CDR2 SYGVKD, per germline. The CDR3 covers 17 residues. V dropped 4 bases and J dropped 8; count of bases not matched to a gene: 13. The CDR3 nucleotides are TGTGCCATCAGTGGAATTCAGACAGGGGCAAGGGATTCACCCCTCCACTTT. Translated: CAISGIQTGARDSPLHF.

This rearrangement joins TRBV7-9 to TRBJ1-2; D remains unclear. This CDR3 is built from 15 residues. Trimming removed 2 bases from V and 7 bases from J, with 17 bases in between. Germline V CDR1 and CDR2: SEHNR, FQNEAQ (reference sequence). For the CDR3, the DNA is TGTGCCAGCAGCTTATCGGGAACCGAGGGAGGTGGCTACACCTTC. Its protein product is CASSLSGTEGGGYTF. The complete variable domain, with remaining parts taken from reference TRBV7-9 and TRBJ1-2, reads DTGVSQNPRHKITKRGQNVTFRCDPISEHNRLYWYRQTLGQGPEFLTYFQNEAQLEKSRLLSDRFSAERPKGSFSTLEIQRTEQGDSAMYLCASSLSGTEGGGYTFGSGTRLTVV.

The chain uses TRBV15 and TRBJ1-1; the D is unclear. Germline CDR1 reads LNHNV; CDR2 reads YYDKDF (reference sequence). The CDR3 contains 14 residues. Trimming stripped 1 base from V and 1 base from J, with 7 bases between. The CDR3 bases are TGTGCCACCAGCAGAGGGGGAGAGAACACTGAAGCTTTCTTT. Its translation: CATSRGGENTEAFF.